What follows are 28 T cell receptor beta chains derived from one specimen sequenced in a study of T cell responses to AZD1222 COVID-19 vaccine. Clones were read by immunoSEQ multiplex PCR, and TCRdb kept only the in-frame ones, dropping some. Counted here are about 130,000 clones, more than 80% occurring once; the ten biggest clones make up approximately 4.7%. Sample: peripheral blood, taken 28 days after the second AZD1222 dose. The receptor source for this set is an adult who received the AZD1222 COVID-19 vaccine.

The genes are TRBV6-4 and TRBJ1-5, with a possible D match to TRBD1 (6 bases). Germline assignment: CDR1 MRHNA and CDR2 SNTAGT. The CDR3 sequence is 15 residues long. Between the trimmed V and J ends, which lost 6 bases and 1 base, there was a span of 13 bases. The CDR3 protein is CASREQGSSNQPQHF. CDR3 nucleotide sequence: TGTGCCAGCAGGGAACAGGGTTCAAGCAATCAGCCCCAGCATTTT.

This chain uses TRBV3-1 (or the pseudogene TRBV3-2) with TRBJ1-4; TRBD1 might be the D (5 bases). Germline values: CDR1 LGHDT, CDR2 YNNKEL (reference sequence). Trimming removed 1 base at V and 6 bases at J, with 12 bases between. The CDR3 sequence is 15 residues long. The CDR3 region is CASSQVLGGDEKLFF. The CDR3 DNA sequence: TGTGCCAGCAGCCAAGTTTTGGGGGGTGATGAAAAACTGTTTTTT.

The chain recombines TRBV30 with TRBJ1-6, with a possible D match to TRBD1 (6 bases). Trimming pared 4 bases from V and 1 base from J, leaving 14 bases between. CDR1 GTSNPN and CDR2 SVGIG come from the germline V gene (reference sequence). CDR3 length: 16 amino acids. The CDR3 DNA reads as TGTGCCTGGATCCCCACAGGGATTTCCTATAATTCACCCCTCCACTTT. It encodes CAWIPTGISYNSPLHF.

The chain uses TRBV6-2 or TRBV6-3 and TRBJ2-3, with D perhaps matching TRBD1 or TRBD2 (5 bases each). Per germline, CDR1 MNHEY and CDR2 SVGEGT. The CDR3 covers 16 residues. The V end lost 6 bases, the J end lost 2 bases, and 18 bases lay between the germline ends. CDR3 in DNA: TGTGCCAGCAGCTCTTACTGGACGGGGCTCACAGATACGCAGTATTTT. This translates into CASSSYWTGLTDTQYF.

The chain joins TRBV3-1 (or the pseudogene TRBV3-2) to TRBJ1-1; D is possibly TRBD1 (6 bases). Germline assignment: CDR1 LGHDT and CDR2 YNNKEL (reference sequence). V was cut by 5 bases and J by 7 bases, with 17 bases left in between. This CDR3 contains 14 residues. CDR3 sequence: CASSADWTEGEAFF. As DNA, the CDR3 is TGTGCCAGCAGCGCTGATTGGACAGAGGGTGAAGCTTTCTTT.

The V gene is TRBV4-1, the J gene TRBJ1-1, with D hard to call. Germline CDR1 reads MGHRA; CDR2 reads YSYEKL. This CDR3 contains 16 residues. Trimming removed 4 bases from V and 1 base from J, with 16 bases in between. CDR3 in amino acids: CASSPGGRYPNTEAFF. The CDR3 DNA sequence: TGCGCCAGCAGCCCAGGCGGTCGGTACCCGAACACTGAAGCTTTCTTT.

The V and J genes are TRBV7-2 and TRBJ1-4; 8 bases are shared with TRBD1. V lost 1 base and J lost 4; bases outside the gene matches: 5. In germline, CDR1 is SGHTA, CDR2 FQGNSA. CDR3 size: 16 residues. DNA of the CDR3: TGTGCCAGCAGCTTAGGACAGGGGCTCCATAATGAAAAACTGTTTTTT. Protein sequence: CASSLGQGLHNEKLFF.

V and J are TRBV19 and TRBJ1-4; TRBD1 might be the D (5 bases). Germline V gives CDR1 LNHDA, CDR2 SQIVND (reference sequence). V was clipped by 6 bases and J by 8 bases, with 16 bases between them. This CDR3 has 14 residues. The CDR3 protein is CASRAGRAGEKLFF. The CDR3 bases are TGTGCCAGTAGAGCTGGCAGGGCGGGGGAAAAACTGTTTTTT.

CDR3 sequence: CASSQDPAGVAGDTQYF. The CDR3, as DNA: TGTGCCAGCAGCCAAGACCCAGCGGGGGTCGCCGGGGATACGCAGTATTTT. This chain connects TRBV3-1 (or the pseudogene TRBV3-2) to TRBJ2-3, with TRBD2 matching 8 bases. CDR3 length: 17 amino acids. Looked up from germline, CDR1 is LGHDT and CDR2 is YNNKEL (reference sequence). With 0 bases clipped from V and 6 bases from J, the junction kept 11 bases outside the gene matches.

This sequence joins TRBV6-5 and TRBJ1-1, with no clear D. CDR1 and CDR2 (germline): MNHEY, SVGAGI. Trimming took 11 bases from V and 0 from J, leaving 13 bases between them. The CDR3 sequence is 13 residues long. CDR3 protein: CAAARWVNTEAFF. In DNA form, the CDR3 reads TGTGCCGCGGCCAGGTGGGTGAACACTGAAGCTTTCTTT.

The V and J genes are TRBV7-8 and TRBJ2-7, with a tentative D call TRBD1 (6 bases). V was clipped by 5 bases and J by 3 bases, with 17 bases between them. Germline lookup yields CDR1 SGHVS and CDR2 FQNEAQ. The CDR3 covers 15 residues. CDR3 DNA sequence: TGTGCCAGCAGCAGGAATGGGGGACAAATCTACGAGCAGTACTTC. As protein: CASSRNGGQIYEQYF.

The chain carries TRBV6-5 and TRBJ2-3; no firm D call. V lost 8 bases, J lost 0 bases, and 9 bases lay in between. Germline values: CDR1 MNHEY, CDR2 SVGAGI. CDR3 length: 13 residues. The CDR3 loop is CASGQDSTDTQYF. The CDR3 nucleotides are TGTGCCAGCGGCCAGGACAGCACAGATACGCAGTATTTT.

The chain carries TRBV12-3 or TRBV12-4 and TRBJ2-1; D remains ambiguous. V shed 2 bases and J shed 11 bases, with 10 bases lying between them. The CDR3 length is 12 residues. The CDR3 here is CASSLSPNQQFF. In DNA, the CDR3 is TGTGCCAGCAGTTTATCCCCGAACCAGCAGTTCTTC.

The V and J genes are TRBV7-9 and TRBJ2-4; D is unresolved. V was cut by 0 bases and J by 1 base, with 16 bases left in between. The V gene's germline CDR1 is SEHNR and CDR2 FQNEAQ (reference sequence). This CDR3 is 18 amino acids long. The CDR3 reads CASSLAWEGRVAKNIQYF. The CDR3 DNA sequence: TGTGCCAGCAGCTTAGCGTGGGAAGGAAGGGTGGCCAAAAACATTCAGTACTTC.

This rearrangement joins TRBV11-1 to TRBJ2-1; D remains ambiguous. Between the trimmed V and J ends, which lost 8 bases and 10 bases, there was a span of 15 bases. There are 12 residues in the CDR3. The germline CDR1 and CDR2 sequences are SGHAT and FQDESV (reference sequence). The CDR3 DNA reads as TGTGCCAGCGGGTCCCTCGATGGGGAGCAGTTCTTC. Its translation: CASGSLDGEQFF.

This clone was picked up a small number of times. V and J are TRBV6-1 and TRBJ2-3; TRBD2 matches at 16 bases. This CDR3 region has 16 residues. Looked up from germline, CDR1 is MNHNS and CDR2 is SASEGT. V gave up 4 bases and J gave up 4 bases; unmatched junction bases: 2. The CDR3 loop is CASSAGLAGGPDTQYF. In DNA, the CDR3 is TGTGCCAGCAGTGCGGGACTAGCGGGGGGGCCAGATACGCAGTATTTT.

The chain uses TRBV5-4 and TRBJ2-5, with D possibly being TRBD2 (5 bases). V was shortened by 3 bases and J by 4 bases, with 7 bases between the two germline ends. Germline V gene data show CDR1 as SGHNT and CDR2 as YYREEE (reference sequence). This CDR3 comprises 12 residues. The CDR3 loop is CASSYEGETQYF. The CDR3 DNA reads TGTGCCAGCAGCTATGAGGGAGAGACCCAGTACTTC. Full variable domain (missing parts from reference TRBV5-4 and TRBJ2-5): ETGVTQSPTHLIKTRGQQVTLRCSSQSGHNTVSWYQQALGQGPQFIFQYYREEENGRGNFPPRFSGLQFPNYSSELNVNALELDDSALYLCASSYEGETQYFGPGTRLLVL.

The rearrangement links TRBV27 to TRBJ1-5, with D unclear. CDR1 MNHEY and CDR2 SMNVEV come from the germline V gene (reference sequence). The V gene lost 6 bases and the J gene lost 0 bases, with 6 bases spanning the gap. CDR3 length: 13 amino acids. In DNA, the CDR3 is TGTGCCAGCAGCCATTTTAGCAATCAGCCCCAGCATTTT. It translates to CASSHFSNQPQHF.

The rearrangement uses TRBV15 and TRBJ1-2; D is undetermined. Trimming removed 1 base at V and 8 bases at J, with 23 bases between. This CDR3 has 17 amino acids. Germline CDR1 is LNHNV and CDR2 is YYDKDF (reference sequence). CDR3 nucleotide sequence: TGTGCCACCAGCAGAGTAAAGGACGCAGGCTCCCCTAAGGGCTACACCTTC. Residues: CATSRVKDAGSPKGYTF.

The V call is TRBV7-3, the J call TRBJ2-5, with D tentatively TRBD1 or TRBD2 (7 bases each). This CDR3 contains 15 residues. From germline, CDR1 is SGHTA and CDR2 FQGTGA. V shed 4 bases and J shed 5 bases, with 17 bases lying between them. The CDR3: CASSSGGAGGETQYF. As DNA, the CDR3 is TGTGCCAGCAGCTCAGGGGGGGCCGGAGGCGAGACCCAGTACTTC.

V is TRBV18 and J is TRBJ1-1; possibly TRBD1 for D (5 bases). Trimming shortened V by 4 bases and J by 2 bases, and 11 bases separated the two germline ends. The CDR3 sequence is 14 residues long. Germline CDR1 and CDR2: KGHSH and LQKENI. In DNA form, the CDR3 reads TGTGCCAGCTCACGGGGGGACTTTAACACTGAAGCTTTCTTT. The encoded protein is CASSRGDFNTEAFF.

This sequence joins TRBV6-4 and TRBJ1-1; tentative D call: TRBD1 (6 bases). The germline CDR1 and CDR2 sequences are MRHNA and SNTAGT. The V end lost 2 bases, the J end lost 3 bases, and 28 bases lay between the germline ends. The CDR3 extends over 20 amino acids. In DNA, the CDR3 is TGTGCCAGCAGTGACGACAATCCCGGACAGCCCCGAGGGCGAGACACTGAAGCTTTCTTT. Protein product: CASSDDNPGQPRGRDTEAFF.

The CDR3 loop is CASSQEIGLGAEAFF. In nucleotides, the CDR3 is TGCGCCAGCAGCCAAGAGATCGGTCTCGGGGCTGAAGCTTTCTTT. The genes are TRBV4-3 and TRBJ1-1, with D unclear. V was clipped by 0 bases and J by 6 bases, with 14 bases between them. The CDR3 consists of 15 residues. From germline, CDR1 is LGHNA and CDR2 YSLEER.

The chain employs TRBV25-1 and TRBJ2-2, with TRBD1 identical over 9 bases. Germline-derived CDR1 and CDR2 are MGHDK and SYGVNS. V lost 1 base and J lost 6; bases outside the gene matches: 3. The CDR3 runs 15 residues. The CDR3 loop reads CASSEWDRDAGELFF. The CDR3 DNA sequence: TGTGCCAGCAGTGAATGGGACAGGGACGCCGGGGAGCTGTTTTTT.

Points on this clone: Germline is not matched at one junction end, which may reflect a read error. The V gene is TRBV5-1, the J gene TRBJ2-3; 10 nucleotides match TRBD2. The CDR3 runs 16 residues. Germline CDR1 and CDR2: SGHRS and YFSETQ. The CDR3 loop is CPSSFAAGGGTDTQYF. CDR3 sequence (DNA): TGCCCCAGCAGCTTCGCAGCGGGGGGGGGAACAGATACGCAGTATTTT. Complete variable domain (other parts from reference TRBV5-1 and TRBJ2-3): KAGVTQTPRYLIKTRGQQVTLSCSPISGHRSVSWYQQTPGQGLQFLFEYFSETQRNKGNFPGRFSGRQFSNSRSEMNVSTLELGDSALYLCPSSFAAGGGTDTQYFGPGTRLTVL.

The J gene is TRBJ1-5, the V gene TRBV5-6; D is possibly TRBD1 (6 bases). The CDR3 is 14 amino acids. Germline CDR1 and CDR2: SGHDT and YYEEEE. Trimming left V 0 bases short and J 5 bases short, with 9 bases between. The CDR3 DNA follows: TGTGCCAGCAGCTTGGGGAACAGGGATCAGCCCCAGCATTTT. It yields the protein CASSLGNRDQPQHF.

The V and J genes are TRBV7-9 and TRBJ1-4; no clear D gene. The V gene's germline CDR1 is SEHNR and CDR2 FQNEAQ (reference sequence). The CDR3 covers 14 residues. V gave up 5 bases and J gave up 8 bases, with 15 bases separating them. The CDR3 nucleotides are TGTGCCAGCAGCGCGGAAGAAGAGGAGGAAAAACTGTTTTTT. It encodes CASSAEEEEEKLFF.

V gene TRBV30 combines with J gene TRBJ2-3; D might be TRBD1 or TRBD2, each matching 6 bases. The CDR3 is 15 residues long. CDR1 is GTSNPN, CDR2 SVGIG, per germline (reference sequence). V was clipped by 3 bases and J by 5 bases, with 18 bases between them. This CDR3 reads CAWRQTGASGDTQYF. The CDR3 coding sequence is TGTGCCTGGAGACAGACGGGGGCGTCGGGAGATACGCAGTATTTT.